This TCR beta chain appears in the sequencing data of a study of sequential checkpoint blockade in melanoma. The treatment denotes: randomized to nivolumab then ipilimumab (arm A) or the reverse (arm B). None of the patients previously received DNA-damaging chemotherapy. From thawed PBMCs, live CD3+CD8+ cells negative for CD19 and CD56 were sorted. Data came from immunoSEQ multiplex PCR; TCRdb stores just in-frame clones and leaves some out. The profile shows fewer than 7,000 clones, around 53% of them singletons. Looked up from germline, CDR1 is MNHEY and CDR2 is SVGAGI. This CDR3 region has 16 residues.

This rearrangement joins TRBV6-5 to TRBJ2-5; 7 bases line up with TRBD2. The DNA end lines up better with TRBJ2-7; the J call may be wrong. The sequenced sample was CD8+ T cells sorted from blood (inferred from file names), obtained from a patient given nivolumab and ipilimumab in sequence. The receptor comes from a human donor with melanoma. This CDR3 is CASSYGRGRGTYEQYF. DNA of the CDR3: TGTGCCAGCAGTTACGGGAGGGGACGGGGAACCTACGAGCAGTACTTC.